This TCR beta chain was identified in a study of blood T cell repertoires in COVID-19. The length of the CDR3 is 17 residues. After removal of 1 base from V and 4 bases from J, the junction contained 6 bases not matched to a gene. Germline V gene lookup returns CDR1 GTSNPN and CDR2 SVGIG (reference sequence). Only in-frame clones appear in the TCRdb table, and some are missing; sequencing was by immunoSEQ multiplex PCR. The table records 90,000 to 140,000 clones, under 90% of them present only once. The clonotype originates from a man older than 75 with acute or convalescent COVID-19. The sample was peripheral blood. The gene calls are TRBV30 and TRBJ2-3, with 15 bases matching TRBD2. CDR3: CAWSAFWTSGRADTQYF. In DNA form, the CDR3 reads TGTGCCTGGAGTGCCTTCTGGACTAGCGGGAGGGCAGATACGCAGTATTTT.